This section outlines one T cell receptor (beta chain) sequence together with its context. Its antigen specificity is not known. Base qualities are missing; no much larger clone stands one base away. Measured from the cysteine to the phenylalanine, the CDR3 is 17 residues long. Just CDR3 DNA is preserved here, 51 bases in frame from base 1. CDR1 and CDR2 (SGHRS, YFSETQ) derive from the germline V gene. Clipping removes 2 bases from V and 9 bases from J, with 13 as the unmatched junction base count. The record originates from a study of metastatic and nonmetastatic thyroid tumors (dated by TCRdb to the early 2020s). Concerning the study at large: Repertoires from peripheral blood and from tumor or nodule tissue samples of malignant and benign thyroid patients were compared.

None of the patients had been given any treatment before thyroid surgery. The study retrospectively analysed patient clinical samples collected from about 2012 to 2018 using T-cell receptor beta sequencing. Points the paper makes about the study in general: In both blood and tumor samples, malignant tumors were reported to have significantly higher TCR beta diversity than benign nodules.

Library preparation employed PCR. TCRdb shows the sequencer as Illumina HiSeq 4000. High-throughput sequencing was used to profile the CDR3 region of the TCR beta-chain in every patient. Processing in the source paper ran as follows. A classifier to discriminate distant-metastatic papillary thyroid cancer patients was built from CDR3 differences across clinicopathological groups. To measure repertoire diversity the researchers used the Shannon index, while the Morisita-Horn index served to gauge how similar the tumor and blood repertoires were. TCRdb reprocessed the public reads (quality trimming at Q25 with fastp, clone calling with MiXCR) and kept in-frame beta chains. The authors' filters were not applied to this entry. The sample data list about 11,000 clones, and around 30% of these were observed just once. Clones ranked in the top ten supply roughly 16% of the sample.

The chain links TRBV5-1 with TRBJ2-4; the central 11 bases match TRBD2. This TCR was recovered from a female donor with papillary thyroid cancer or a benign thyroid nodule (not recorded which). Some clones in this sample may be carry-over from other donors' samples. Sequenced material: tumor tissue. At the DNA level, the sequence is TGCGCCAGCAGCTTCGTAGCGGGAGGGAATTCGATGGGCATTCAGTACTTC. Translated, it reads CASSFVAGGNSMGIQYF.